Below, one T cell receptor (beta chain) is given with its context. The method was immunoSEQ multiplex PCR; TCRdb's version includes in-frame clones alone and lacks a portion of them. The sample lists 90,000 to 130,000 clones, roughly 90% seen once, with about 3.7% in the top ten. The sample originates from a study of control samples from healthy donors and cancer patients. Sequenced material: PBMCs. The TCR was taken from a woman in her sixties or seventies with lung cancer.

In DNA form, the CDR3 reads TGTGCCGGACAGGGGAATTATAATTCACCCCTCCACTTT. It yields the protein CAGQGNYNSPLHF. The rearrangement uses TRBV30 and TRBJ1-6, with 9 bases lining up with TRBD1. The CDR3 sequence is 13 residues long. Germline-derived CDR1 and CDR2 are GTSNPN and SVGIG (reference sequence). Losses at the gene ends were 8 bases for V and 4 bases for J; bases not matched to a gene: 3.